Following are 11 T cell receptor delta chains from one sample sequenced in a study of gamma-delta T cells after stem cell transplantation. TCRdb called clones anew from the RT-PCR reads with CATT. This table holds about 1,700 delta-chain clones, 3.5% to 4.5% found once. Sequenced input: gamma-delta T cells. The receptors were sampled from a human donor. It is not recorded whose cells these are; they may come from a transplant donor.

This clone was counted between two and nine times. A far larger clone lies a single base away; this is likely a read error. Other DNA sequences in the sample encode the same CDR3. The J gene is TRDJ1, the V gene TRDV2; D possibly corresponds to TRDD3 (6 bases). Germline V gene data show CDR1 as GEAIGNYY and CDR2 as EKD. CDR3 size: 16 residues. The V and J ends lost 4 bases and 0 bases respectively, with 17 bases between them. The CDR3 DNA follows: TGTGCCTGTGATTTATTGGGGGCTCAGTACACCGATAAACTCATCTTT. Protein: CACDLLGAQYTDKLIF.

Relative to its sample, this clone is large. The sample has other DNA sequences that encode this CDR3 too. J is TRDJ1 and V is TRDV2; 12 bases agree with TRDD3. Unmatched junction bases numbered 25, after V lost 3 bases and J lost 0 bases. Germline CDR1 is GEAIGNYY and CDR2 is EKD. The length of the CDR3 is 23 residues. In DNA form, the CDR3 reads TGTGCCTGTGACTCCATTCCCGAGGCTGGGGGATACGCAGGTCAGGGGTACACCGATAAACTCATCTTT. This encodes CACDSIPEAGGYAGQGYTDKLIF.

This clone is judged medium-sized. Possible read error: a much larger clone is one base away. The same CDR3 arises from other DNA sequences in this sample as well. The V gene is TRDV2, the J gene TRDJ3; D not certain. The CDR3 length is 18 residues. Per germline, CDR1 GEAIGNYY and CDR2 EKD. V shed 0 bases and J shed 1 base, with 12 bases lying between them. In nucleotides, the CDR3 is TGTGCCTGTGACACCTTAAGCGGGAGTTCCTGGGACACCCGACAGATGTTTTTC. Translating gives CACDTLSGSSWDTRQMFF.

The table lists this clone with a few counts. A read error is likely here: a far larger clone is one base away. Within the sample, other DNA sequences also encode this same CDR3. J is TRDJ1 and V is TRDV2, with a possible D match to TRDD3 (6 bases). Trimming shortened V by 4 bases and J by 0 bases, and 17 bases separated the two germline ends. CDR1 and CDR2 (germline): GEAIGNYY, EKD. This CDR3 has 16 residues. CDR3: CACDLLGAQYTDKLIF. The CDR3 nucleotides read TGTGCCTGTGATTTACTGGGAGCTCAGTACACCGATAAACTCATCTTT.

Only a few counts were recorded for this clone. A far larger clone differs by one base, so this is likely a read error. The V call is TRDV2, the J call TRDJ3; 10 bases match TRDD3. This CDR3 contains 20 residues. Losses at the gene ends were 0 bases for V and 5 bases for J; bases not matched to a gene: 12. Germline V gene sequence: CDR1 GEAIGNYY, CDR2 EKD. The CDR3 nucleotides are TGTGCCTGTGACACCCTGTCGGGGGATACGCGAGCCCGGGACACCCGACAGATGTTTTTC. Translating gives CACDTLSGDTRARDTRQMFF.

About this clone: This may arise from a read error, as a much more abundant clone is one base away. The genes are TRDV2 and TRDJ1, with 10 bases identical to TRDD3. The CDR3 is 17 amino acids. CDR1 and CDR2 from the germline V gene are GEAIGNYY and EKD. V was pared by 3 bases and J by 0 bases, with 9 bases of the junction left unmatched. CDR3 DNA: TGTGCCTGTGACCCCGTGGGTACTGGGGGATACACCGATAAACTCATCTTT. Translating it yields CACDPVGTGGYTDKLIF.

In its sample, this clone was seen a few times. The protein recorded in TCRdb matches a much larger clone and deviates from this DNA's translation at residue 13, suggesting a read error; the protein here is obtained by translating the DNA. The chain is built from TRDV2 and TRDJ1, with TRDD3 matching over 12 bases. The CDR3 is made up of 19 amino acids. The V segment lost 2 bases and the J segment 4 bases; nucleotides outside the gene matches: 16. In germline, CDR1 is GEAIGNYY, CDR2 EKD. The CDR3 bases are TGTGCCTGTGACATGGTACTGGGGGATACCCGCGTCGCCGGCGATAAACTCATCTTT. This gives the protein CACDMVLGDTRVAGDKLIF.

As to this clone: TCRdb's entry gives the protein of a much larger clone, which mismatches this DNA's translation at residue 9, likely from a read error; the protein reported here is translated from the DNA. CDR3 in amino acids: CACDTMLLEDSTDKLIF. Here the CDR3 DNA reads TGTGCCTGTGACACCATGCTACTGGAGGATTCTACCGATAAACTCATCTTT. V is TRDV2 and J is TRDJ1; D might be TRDD3 (5 bases). CDR1 and CDR2 (germline): GEAIGNYY, EKD. The CDR3 length is 17 residues. V lost 0 bases to trimming and J lost 2 bases, with 18 bases between them.

This clone was observed a handful of times. A read error is likely here: a far larger clone is one base away. This chain links TRDV2 with TRDJ1; D is possibly TRDD3 (6 bases). Looked up from germline, CDR1 is GEAIGNYY and CDR2 is EKD. The CDR3 has 18 amino acids. The CDR3 region is CARDTVDVGGTHTDKLIF. The CDR3, as DNA: TGTGCCCGTGACACCGTAGACGTTGGGGGGACACATACCGATAAACTCATCTTT.

In its sample, this clone was seen a few times. A far larger clone is one base from this, pointing to a likely read error. This specimen includes other DNA sequences encoding the same CDR3. This chain connects TRDV2 to TRDJ1; TRDD3 matches 10 bases. This CDR3 is 17 amino acids long. The germline CDR1 and CDR2 sequences are GEAIGNYY and EKD. CDR3: CACDTMLLGDSTDKLIF. The CDR3 DNA sequence: TGTGCCTGTGACACCATGCTACTGGGGGATTCTACCGACAAACTCATCTTT.

This clone is large. Other DNA sequences from this sample encode an identical CDR3 as well. The CDR3: CACDTVGGGFTDKLIF. The CDR3 DNA reads as TGTGCCTGTGACACCGTTGGTGGGGGTTTCACCGATAAACTCATCTTT. The gene calls are TRDV2 and TRDJ1; weak D call: TRDD3 (6 bases). Germline CDR1 and CDR2: GEAIGNYY and EKD. The CDR3 is 16 residues long. Trimming took 0 bases from V and 1 from J, leaving 14 bases between them.